Each of the 11 T cell receptor beta chains below was sequenced from the same sample in a study of human T cells and chemical hapten exposure. The starting material, unfractionated whole blood, was used for total RNA extraction. Using its own MiXCR run on the 5' RACE reads, TCRdb lists one record per CDR3 protein. The sample shows over 70,000 distinct CDR3 sequences, around a sixth of them seen only once. The receptors originated from a female donor in good health.

The chain employs TRBV10-3 and TRBJ2-1; D unclear. CDR3 length: 11 amino acids. CDR1 and CDR2 (germline): ENHRY, SYGVKD. V shed 6 bases and J shed 5 bases, with 5 bases lying between them. The CDR3 loop reads CAIRDNNEQFF. The DNA for the CDR3 is TGTGCCATCAGGGATAACAATGAGCAGTTCTTC.

This clonotype was observed a few times. The CDR3 bases are TGTGCCAGCACCCGAACAAGAACAAGCTCTGGAAACACCATATATTTT. Its protein is CASTRTRTSSGNTIYF. This sequence joins TRBV12-3 or TRBV12-4 and TRBJ1-3; D is uncertain. The V end lost 7 bases, the J end lost 0 bases, and 16 bases lay between the germline ends. The CDR3 totals 16 residues.

J is TRBJ2-1 and V is TRBV6-5; perhaps TRBD2 as D (6 bases). The CDR3 has 13 amino acids. From germline, CDR1 is MNHEY and CDR2 SVGAGI. Between the trimmed V and J ends, which lost 0 bases and 15 bases, there was a span of 15 bases. Written as DNA, the CDR3 is TGTGCCAGCAGTTACTCGATCTCGGGACTGCGGTTCTTC. Encoded protein: CASSYSISGLRFF.

This chain connects TRBV6-2 or TRBV6-3 to TRBJ1-1; no definite D call. From germline, CDR1 is MNHEY and CDR2 SVGEGT. The CDR3 spans 12 residues. Trimming removed 6 bases at V and 2 bases at J, with 7 bases between. DNA of the CDR3: TGTGCCAGCAGCATAGAAAACACTGAAGCTTTCTTT. Its translation is CASSIENTEAFF.

This clonotype was seen repeatedly, ten times or more. This chain uses TRBV5-1 with TRBJ2-1; 9 positions match TRBD2. V was pared by 5 bases and J by 10 bases, with 10 bases of the junction left unmatched. CDR3 length equals 14 residues. Germline loops: CDR1 SGHRS, CDR2 YFSETQ. Here the CDR3 DNA reads TGCGCCAGCAGTGCGGGAGGGCCTTCTGGGGAGCAGTTCTTC. Residues: CASSAGGPSGEQFF.

This clonotype was observed a few times. The gene calls are TRBV24-1 and TRBJ2-3; D ambiguous. The CDR3 spans 14 residues. V lost 1 base, J lost 3 bases, and 7 bases lay in between. CDR1 is KGHDR, CDR2 SFDVKD, per germline. CDR3 DNA sequence: TGTGCCACCAGTGATTTCCCTATTACAGATACGCAGTATTTT. Protein product: CATSDFPITDTQYF.

The chain carries TRBV29-1 and TRBJ1-1; TRBD1 matches at 10 bases. Germline lookup yields CDR1 SQVTM and CDR2 ANQGSEA. The CDR3 has 14 amino acids. Trimming took 1 base from V and 5 from J; bases not matched to a gene: 4. The CDR3 spells CSVEGGTGVTEAFF. The DNA of the CDR3 is TGCAGCGTTGAAGGGGGGACAGGGGTTACTGAAGCTTTCTTT.

The chain employs TRBV12-3 or TRBV12-4 and TRBJ1-1; no firm D call. The CDR3 runs to 13 residues. V lost 6 bases and J 3 bases, leaving 11 bases between the germline ends. This CDR3 is CASSPRPYTEAFF. CDR3 nucleotides: TGTGCCAGCAGCCCCCGCCCTTACACTGAAGCTTTCTTT.

This clonotype showed up just a few times. The chain links TRBV12-3 or TRBV12-4 to TRBJ1-1; unclear D gene. V lost 3 bases and J 5 bases, leaving 10 bases between the germline ends. The CDR3 runs to 13 residues. CDR3 DNA sequence: TGTGCCAGCAGTTTGGTAGTTGAGACTGAAGCTTTCTTT. Amino acids: CASSLVVETEAFF.

This clonotype was seen a few times. The chain joins TRBV28 to TRBJ2-6, with D perhaps matching TRBD1 (6 bases). Germline V gene data show CDR1 as MDHEN and CDR2 as SYDVKM. V gave up 1 base and J gave up 2 bases, with 6 bases separating them. This CDR3 contains 15 residues. The CDR3 nucleotides read TGTGCCAGCAGTTTATCAGGGGCTGGGGCCAACGTCCTGACTTTC. Protein sequence: CASSLSGAGANVLTF.

This clonotype has more than one count but fewer than ten. The chain links TRBV5-4 to TRBJ1-1; D not resolved. The CDR3 loop spans 14 amino acids. Germline V gene sequence: CDR1 SGHNT, CDR2 YYREEE (reference sequence). Trimming shortened V by 2 bases and J by 3 bases, and 11 bases separated the two germline ends. This chain's CDR3 is CASSLSRMDTEAFF. The CDR3 DNA follows: TGTGCCAGCAGCTTATCCCGAATGGACACTGAAGCTTTCTTT. The whole variable domain, remainder taken from reference TRBV5-4 and TRBJ1-1, is ETGVTQSPTHLIKTRGQQVTLRCSSQSGHNTVSWYQQALGQGPQFIFQYYREEENGRGNFPPRFSGLQFPNYSSELNVNALELDDSALYLCASSLSRMDTEAFFGQGTRLTVV.